These 27 T cell receptor beta chains were sequenced from one sample in a study of blood T cell repertoires in COVID-19. Some clones are missing from TCRdb's copy, which holds only in-frame ones; the method was immunoSEQ multiplex PCR. Among 90,000 to 130,000 clones listed, 72% were seen once. Sequencing was carried out using peripheral blood. The source of these receptors is a woman aged 55-70 years with acute or convalescent COVID-19.

V is TRBV27 and J is TRBJ1-2; D may be TRBD1 (6 bases). Trimming cost V 3 bases and J 5 bases, with 10 bases left between them. The germline V gene encodes CDR1 MNHEY and CDR2 SMNVEV (reference sequence). This CDR3 is built from 13 residues. CDR3 nucleotides: TGTGCCAGCAGTTTGGTCAGGGGTTATGGCTACACCTTC. Amino acids: CASSLVRGYGYTF.

The chain combines TRBV30 with TRBJ1-5; 9 bases fit TRBD1. Trimming took 2 bases from V and 7 from J; bases not matched to a gene: 6. This CDR3 has 14 amino acids. In germline, CDR1 is GTSNPN, CDR2 SVGIG (reference sequence). The CDR3 nucleotides are TGTGCCTGGAGTAGGGGGACAGGGAACCAGCCCCAGCATTTT. Protein sequence: CAWSRGTGNQPQHF.

This clone was observed a handful of times. J is TRBJ2-6 and V is TRBV7-9; 12 bases align to TRBD1. Germline V gives CDR1 SEHNR, CDR2 FQNEAQ (reference sequence). The V gene end was trimmed by 5 bases and the J gene end by 9 bases; junction bases not matched to a gene: 8. The CDR3 totals 16 residues. In nucleotides, the CDR3 is TGTGCCAGCAGCCCCTTCAGGGACAGGGGGCGCAACGTCCTGACTTTC. Protein sequence: CASSPFRDRGRNVLTF.

The table lists this clone with a few counts. The chain is built from TRBV4-2 and TRBJ1-1; TRBD1 aligns across 9 bases. The germline V gene has CDR1 LGHNA and CDR2 YNFKEQ. V gave up 3 bases and J gave up 5 bases; unmatched junction bases: 7. This CDR3 has 15 amino acids. The CDR3 reads CASSQPGTGKTEAFF. The CDR3 coding sequence is TGTGCCAGCAGCCAGCCCGGGACAGGGAAAACTGAAGCTTTCTTT.

The rearrangement joins TRBV29-1 to TRBJ2-3; D uncertain. With 2 bases removed from V and 3 bases from J, the gap between germline ends came to 3 bases. Per the germline V gene, CDR1 is SQVTM and CDR2 is ANQGSEA. This CDR3 has 11 residues. The CDR3 loop is CSVESTDTQYF. The CDR3 region has the DNA TGCAGCGTTGAATCTACAGATACGCAGTATTTT.

The V call is TRBV6-6, the J call TRBJ2-7, with 10 bases matching TRBD1. The CDR3 totals 16 residues. V was clipped by 5 bases and J by 3 bases; unmatched bases: 10. Germline assignment: CDR1 MNHNY and CDR2 SVGAGI (reference sequence). The DNA of the CDR3 is TGTGCCAGCAGTCGGGAATCGGGACAGGGGATCTACGAGCAGTACTTC. Amino acids: CASSRESGQGIYEQYF.

The J gene is TRBJ1-4, the V gene TRBV3-1 (or the pseudogene TRBV3-2); 9 nucleotides match TRBD1. The CDR3 consists of 16 residues. Germline V gene lookup returns CDR1 LGHDT and CDR2 YNNKEL (reference sequence). V gave up 4 bases and J gave up 2 bases; unmatched junction bases: 5. The CDR3 protein is CASSLRGTGTNEKLFF. The CDR3 DNA reads TGTGCCAGCAGCCTGCGGGGGACAGGGACTAATGAAAAACTGTTTTTT.

This clone was detected only once. The chain links TRBV6-1 to TRBJ1-1; 7 bases agree with TRBD1. Per the germline V gene, CDR1 is MNHNS and CDR2 is SASEGT. V was clipped by 3 bases and J by 1 base; unmatched bases: 8. The CDR3 sequence is 16 residues long. CDR3 bases: TGTGCCAGCAGTGACAGGGGGGCCACAGGGAACACTGAAGCTTTCTTT. Its protein product is CASSDRGATGNTEAFF.

The chain links TRBV3-1 (or the pseudogene TRBV3-2) to TRBJ1-1, with D possibly TRBD1 on 5 matching bases. The CDR3 covers 15 residues. The V gene's germline CDR1 is LGHDT and CDR2 YNNKEL (reference sequence). V was trimmed by 2 bases and J by 1 base, leaving 11 bases between them. The CDR3 sequence: CASSQQGSRNTEAFF. The CDR3 DNA is TGTGCCAGCAGCCAACAGGGTTCTAGGAACACTGAAGCTTTCTTT.

The chain combines TRBV11-2 with TRBJ1-3; the D is unclear. The CDR3 runs to 17 residues. In germline, CDR1 is SGHAT, CDR2 FQNNGV. V lost 0 bases and J 0 bases, leaving 12 bases between the germline ends. CDR3 region: CASSLDTGGSSGNTIYF. The CDR3 nucleotides read TGTGCCAGCAGCTTAGATACGGGAGGGAGCTCTGGAAACACCATATATTTT. Together with reference TRBV11-2 and TRBJ1-3, the CDR3 gives the full variable domain: EAGVAQSPRYKIIEKRQSVAFWCNPISGHATLYWYQQILGQGPKLLIQFQNNGVVDDSQLPKDRFSAERLKGVDSTLKIQPAKLEDSAVYLCASSLDTGGSSGNTIYFGEGSWLTVV.

This clone was counted a few times. The CDR3 is CASSYSQGRDEQYF. The CDR3 DNA is TGTGCCAGCAGTTACTCACAGGGTCGGGACGAGCAGTACTTC. The rearrangement joins TRBV6-5 to TRBJ2-7, with D maybe TRBD1 (6 bases). CDR1 is MNHEY, CDR2 SVGAGI, per germline. The CDR3 length is 14 residues. The ends were cut back, 0 bases at V and 5 bases at J, with 11 bases in the middle.

This chain uses TRBV24-1 with TRBJ2-1; D might be TRBD2 (6 bases). The V end lost 4 bases, the J end lost 10 bases, and 22 bases lay between the germline ends. Germline lookup yields CDR1 KGHDR and CDR2 SFDVKD. This CDR3 is built from 16 residues. DNA of the CDR3: TGTGCCACCAGTGAGTCCGGGACGGGGGAAGTGTGGGAGCAGTTCTTC. Its translation: CATSESGTGEVWEQFF.

V is TRBV3-1 (or the pseudogene TRBV3-2) and J is TRBJ1-2; D ambiguous. The V gene's germline CDR1 is LGHDT and CDR2 YNNKEL (reference sequence). The CDR3 runs to 17 residues. V was trimmed by 1 base and J by 10 bases, leaving 25 bases between them. The CDR3 coding sequence is TGTGCCAGCAGCCAAGGGGGAGGAGGCGTTTTATCGTTTCACTACACCTTC. It encodes CASSQGGGGVLSFHYTF.

The chain employs TRBV9 and TRBJ2-2; weak D call: TRBD1 (6 bases). V dropped 0 bases and J dropped 0 bases, with 18 bases sitting between them. The CDR3 runs to 19 residues. From germline, CDR1 is SGDLS and CDR2 YYNGEE. The CDR3 loop reads CASSVVPNQGPSNTGELFF. CDR3 in DNA: TGTGCCAGCAGCGTAGTACCCAACCAGGGGCCCTCGAACACCGGGGAGCTGTTTTTT.

J is TRBJ1-1 and V is TRBV7-8; maybe TRBD1 (6 bases). V lost 0 bases, J lost 0 bases, and 20 bases lay in between. The germline gives CDR1 SGHVS, CDR2 FQNEAQ. The CDR3 totals 19 residues. The CDR3 sequence: CASSLAQIRQAEMNTEAFF. Here the CDR3 DNA reads TGTGCCAGCAGCTTAGCGCAAATTAGACAGGCTGAAATGAACACTGAAGCTTTCTTT.

This sequence joins TRBV7-2 and TRBJ2-5, with 9 positions matching TRBD1. The CDR3 length is 15 residues. Trimming took 0 bases from V and 6 from J; bases not matched to a gene: 5. Germline values: CDR1 SGHTA, CDR2 FQGNSA. The CDR3 is CASSLASGTGKTQYF. The CDR3 region has the DNA TGTGCCAGCAGCTTAGCTTCCGGGACAGGGAAGACCCAGTACTTC.

The chain links TRBV5-6 to TRBJ1-2; D unresolved. The CDR3 sequence is 13 residues long. CDR1 and CDR2 from the germline V gene are SGHDT and YYEEEE. Deletions cut 1 base from V and 1 base from J, with 5 bases between. CDR3: CASSLNSNYGYTF. CDR3 DNA sequence: TGTGCCAGCAGCTTGAACAGTAACTATGGCTACACCTTC.

This clone was counted a single time. The V call is TRBV28, the J call TRBJ1-1; possible D gene TRBD1, 5 bases. V was trimmed by 10 bases and J by 0 bases, leaving 12 bases between them. Germline values: CDR1 MDHEN, CDR2 SYDVKM. This CDR3 spans 13 amino acids. The CDR3: CATGAVMNTEAFF. The CDR3 DNA reads as TGTGCCACTGGGGCTGTAATGAACACTGAAGCTTTCTTT.

Written as DNA, the CDR3 is TGTGCCAGCAGTGAACCCGGGGGCACCGGGGAGCTGTTTTTT. Protein sequence: CASSEPGGTGELFF. The rearrangement links TRBV6-1 to TRBJ2-2, with a tentative D call TRBD2 (6 bases). The germline V gene has CDR1 MNHNS and CDR2 SASEGT. The CDR3 has 14 residues. The V end lost 2 bases, the J end lost 4 bases, and 8 bases lay between the germline ends.

V is TRBV9 and J is TRBJ2-2, with 9 bases lining up with TRBD2. Germline V gene sequence: CDR1 SGDLS, CDR2 YYNGEE. This CDR3 is 16 amino acids long. J lost 5 bases, V lost 4 bases, and 9 bases had no gene match. The CDR3 loop is CASSLVAGVYTGELFF. CDR3 bases: TGTGCCAGCAGCCTCGTAGCGGGGGTGTATACCGGGGAGCTGTTTTTT.

Turning to this clone: The junction departs from the called germline gene at one end, perhaps through a read error. The chain uses TRBV29-1 and TRBJ1-5, with unresolved D. Germline CDR1 and CDR2: SQVTM and ANQGSEA. The CDR3 sequence is 16 residues long. The CDR3 coding sequence is TGCAGCGTTAAAGAGGGCAACCCCTATAGCAATCAGCCCCAGCATTTT. Translating it yields CSVKEGNPYSNQPQHF.

The chain has TRBV10-3 and TRBJ1-6; possibly TRBD1 for D (5 bases). V lost 2 bases and J lost 10, with 15 bases in between. Germline V gene sequence: CDR1 ENHRY, CDR2 SYGVKD. The CDR3 spans 15 residues. The CDR3 sequence: CAISEGGGGGSPLHF. DNA for the CDR3: TGTGCCATCAGTGAGGGTGGGGGAGGAGGATCACCCCTCCACTTT.

This chain links TRBV6-5 with TRBJ2-7, with 9 bases matching TRBD1. This CDR3 has 15 amino acids. V shed 2 bases and J 4 bases; nucleotides not matched to a gene: 6. The V gene's germline CDR1 is MNHEY and CDR2 SVGAGI. The CDR3 spells CASSYTGTGWYEQYF. CDR3 in DNA: TGTGCCAGCAGTTACACCGGGACAGGGTGGTACGAGCAGTACTTC.

The chain has TRBV24-1 and TRBJ2-6, with D perhaps TRBD2 (5 bases). This CDR3 has 17 amino acids. Trimming stripped 3 bases from V and 0 bases from J, with 11 bases between. The germline CDR1 and CDR2 sequences are KGHDR and SFDVKD. CDR3 nucleotides: TGTGCCACCAGTGATCCCGGACTGTTCTCTGGGGCCAACGTCCTGACTTTC. Protein: CATSDPGLFSGANVLTF.

The CDR3 protein is CASSPTSVRSQNYGYTF. Written as DNA, the CDR3 is TGTGCCAGCTCACCAACAAGCGTCCGGAGCCAGAACTATGGCTACACCTTC. The J gene is TRBJ1-2, the V gene TRBV18, with D unresolved. Germline V gene sequence: CDR1 KGHSH, CDR2 LQKENI. Deletions cut 2 bases from V and 2 bases from J, with 18 bases between. The CDR3 contains 17 residues.

The V call is TRBV6-5, the J call TRBJ1-1, with 7 bases lining up with TRBD1. This CDR3 is 15 amino acids long. V gave up 0 bases and J gave up 4 bases; unmatched junction bases: 5. Germline V lookup: CDR1 MNHEY, CDR2 SVGAGI. DNA for the CDR3: TGTGCCAGCAGTTACTCTCTTCGACAGGGCACTGAAGCTTTCTTT. Translated: CASSYSLRQGTEAFF.

The CDR3 reads CASSLLTDMNTEAFF. The CDR3 DNA follows: TGCGCCAGCAGCTTACTGACAGACATGAACACTGAAGCTTTCTTT. The chain joins TRBV5-1 to TRBJ1-1; D might be TRBD1 (5 bases). The CDR3 length is 15 residues. V was trimmed by 2 bases and J by 0 bases, leaving 11 bases between them. Germline loops: CDR1 SGHRS, CDR2 YFSETQ. The full variable domain, in which reference TRBV5-1 and TRBJ1-1 provide the parts outside the CDR3, is KAGVTQTPRYLIKTRGQQVTLSCSPISGHRSVSWYQQTPGQGLQFLFEYFSETQRNKGNFPGRFSGRQFSNSRSEMNVSTLELGDSALYLCASSLLTDMNTEAFFGQGTRLTVV.